Listed below are T cell receptor beta chains from one sample, sequenced in a study of CD8+CD57+ T cells in acquired aplastic anemia. Each CDR3 protein is one row after TCRdb ran MiXCR on the reads. The sample includes approximately 130,000 distinct CDR3 sequences, 40% to 45% seen only once; the top ten take 8% to 9%. The sequencing sample was made of sorted CD4+, CD8+, or CD8+CD57+ T cells (not recorded which) from PBMCs. The receptor set was obtained from a human donor in good health, serving as a control. CDR3s include the opening cysteine and the closing phenylalanine or tryptophan. The D gene is left open where the match is weak. The size field is filled for only some rows; it gives once, few, many or a size class.

d_call	v_call	j_call	cdr3_length	clone_size	cdr3_nt	cdr3_aa
NA	TRBV20-1	TRBJ1-1	11	many	TGCAGTGCGCCCGTGAACGCTGAAGCTTTCTTT	CSAPVNAEAFF
NA	TRBV5-4	TRBJ2-3	16	NA	TGTGCCAGCAGCTTGGGGGAGACATCCGCCTTAGATACGCAGTATTTT	CASSLGETSALDTQYF
NA	TRBV5-6	TRBJ2-5	14	many	TGTGCCAGCAGCTTGGGGACATTCCAAGAGACCCAGTACTTC	CASSLGTFQETQYF
NA	TRBV5-4	TRBJ2-5	15	once	TGTGCCAGCAGCCGTTCGCGGGCAGGCCAAGAGACCCAGTACTTC	CASSRSRAGQETQYF
NA	TRBV19	TRBJ1-5	15	NA	TGTGCCAGTAGGACTACCTTTAATAGCAATCAGCCCCAGCATTTT	CASRTTFNSNQPQHF
NA	TRBV5-1	TRBJ1-6	15	many	TGCGCCAGCAGCCTCGGTATGGAGGATAATTCACCCCTCCACTTT	CASSLGMEDNSPLHF
NA	TRBV7-6	TRBJ2-1	15	NA	TGTGCCAGCAGCTTGAGGGGGGGCTCCTACAATGAGCAGTTCTTC	CASSLRGGSYNEQFF
TRBD2	TRBV29-1	TRBJ2-7	15	NA	TGCAGCGTTGAAGATCTCAGCGGGGGCCGATACGAGCAGTACTTC	CSVEDLSGGRYEQYF
NA	TRBV30	TRBJ2-3	13	NA	TGTGCCTCCAGGGGGGGGGGGCGAGATACGCAGTATTTT	CASRGGGRDTQYF
TRBD2	TRBV11-1	TRBJ2-7	16	NA	TGTGCCAGCAGCCCTAATAGCGGGAGGGCCCCCTACGAGCAGTACTTC	CASSPNSGRAPYEQYF
TRBD1	TRBV20-1	TRBJ2-5	14	many	TGCAGTGCTGCGCCCAGGGGGCGCAAAGAGACCCAGTACTTC	CSAAPRGRKETQYF
NA	TRBV6-5	TRBJ1-2	15	many	TGTGCCAGCAGTTACGGGGACTTTGTTAACTATGGCTACACCTTC	CASSYGDFVNYGYTF
TRBD1	TRBV20-1	TRBJ2-5	13	many	TGCAGTGCTACGGGCAGGGGGTTTGAGACCCAGTACTTC	CSATGRGFETQYF
NA	TRBV2	TRBJ2-7	13	NA	TGTGCCAGCAGTACGACAGGAACCGTCGAGCAGTACTTC	CASSTTGTVEQYF
NA	TRBV12-3/TRBV12-4	TRBJ2-1	13	many	TGTGCCAGTAGGAAGAGGGTTTACAATGAGCAGTTCTTC	CASRKRVYNEQFF
TRBD1	TRBV27	TRBJ2-2	16	NA	TGTGCCAGCAGTTTCGGGACAGGGGTTGGCACCGGGGAGCTGTTTTTT	CASSFGTGVGTGELFF
NA	TRBV7-8	TRBJ1-2	12	NA	TGTGCCAGCAGCTTATGGGTAGGCGGCTACACCTTC	CASSLWVGGYTF
NA	TRBV2	TRBJ1-3	14	NA	TGTGCCAGCCTTCGGGACGGTGGTTTAAACACCATATATTTT	CASLRDGGLNTIYF
NA	TRBV5-6	TRBJ2-7	16	few	TGTGCCAGCAGCTTGGGGCCAGGGGATCGGGGGAGCGAGCAGTACTTC	CASSLGPGDRGSEQYF
NA	TRBV5-4	TRBJ1-1	13	many	TGTGCCAGCAGGGGGCGTGTGAACACTGAAGCTTTCTTT	CASRGRVNTEAFF
NA	TRBV5-1	TRBJ2-7	14	NA	TGCGCCAGCAGCTTGGGCGGCAGGGAACACGAGCAGTACTTC	CASSLGGREHEQYF
TRBD1	TRBV29-1	TRBJ1-2	14	many	TGCAGCGTTGAAGGGGGACAGGCGTTTGATGGCTACACCTTC	CSVEGGQAFDGYTF
NA	TRBV19	TRBJ1-5	16	few	TGTGCCAGTAGTACGGCCTTGGCAGGGGGCAATCAGCCCCAGCATTTT	CASSTALAGGNQPQHF
TRBD2	TRBV3-1	TRBJ2-5	15	NA	TGTGCCAGCAGCCGGGGACTAGAGTCCCAAGAGACCCAGTACTTC	CASSRGLESQETQYF
NA	TRBV7-2	TRBJ2-3	13	NA	TGTGCCAGCAGCCCCCCCGGGCGGGATACGCAGTATTTT	CASSPPGRDTQYF
NA	TRBV29-1	TRBJ2-1	15	few	TGCAGCGTCTCGGTGAACAGGGTAGGCTACAATGAGCAGTTCTTC	CSVSVNRVGYNEQFF
TRBD1	TRBV19	TRBJ1-2	14	few	TGTGCCACCTGGACAGGGGACCCTATCTATGGCTACACCTTC	CATWTGDPIYGYTF
NA	TRBV15	TRBJ1-5	16	NA	TGTGCCACCAGCAGAGAAAAAACAGGGCTTGGTCAGCCCCAGCATTTT	CATSREKTGLGQPQHF
NA	TRBV7-4	TRBJ2-1	15	NA	TGTGCCAGCAGTACCGGGACGGGATCCTACAATGAGCAGTTCTTC	CASSTGTGSYNEQFF
TRBD2	TRBV7-6	TRBJ2-1	14	NA	TGTGCCAGCAGCTTCGAACTAGCGGCCTATGAGCAGTTCTTC	CASSFELAAYEQFF
NA	TRBV10-3	TRBJ2-6	13	many	TGTGCCATGGGCCTTGCCGGGGCCAACGTCCTGACTTTC	CAMGLAGANVLTF
NA	TRBV6-6	TRBJ2-5	12	many	TGTGCCAGCAGTTACCCCTATGAGGCCCAGTACTTC	CASSYPYEAQYF
NA	TRBV10-3	TRBJ2-5	11	NA	TGTGCCGTCAGTGGTGCACAGACCCAGTACTTC	CAVSGAQTQYF
NA	TRBV7-9	TRBJ1-6	12	NA	TGTGCCAGCAGCTACCAAAATTCACCCCTCCACTTT	CASSYQNSPLHF
TRBD1	TRBV7-8	TRBJ2-5	14	NA	TGTGCCAGCAGCCGGACAGGGAGACAAGAGACCCAGTACTTC	CASSRTGRQETQYF
TRBD1	TRBV5-1	TRBJ2-2	20	NA	TGCGCCAGCAGCTTGGGGGGGACCGGGACAGGGTCCGTCTTTGCCGGGGAGCTGTTTTTT	CASSLGGTGTGSVFAGELFF
NA	TRBV27	TRBJ2-7	14	many	TGTGCCAGCAGTTCCGACAAGACCACCTACGAGCAGTACTTC	CASSSDKTTYEQYF
NA	TRBV3-1	TRBJ2-2	13	few	TGTGCCAGCAGCCAAGCGGGGTTTGGGGAGCTGTTTTTT	CASSQAGFGELFF
NA	TRBV2	TRBJ1-3	15	NA	TGTGCCATCAGTGAGCGAGGGGACTCTGGAAACACCATATATTTT	CAISERGDSGNTIYF
NA	TRBV19	TRBJ1-1	12	NA	TGTGCCAGTAGTATCAGGGGCGCTGAAGCTTTCTTT	CASSIRGAEAFF
NA	TRBV18	TRBJ2-7	13	many	TGTGCCAGCTCACCACCGAGCTCCTACGAGCAGTACTTC	CASSPPSSYEQYF